This TCR beta chain came from a study of shared clonotypes between healthy human individuals. Overall study: A few men and two women, aged 18 to 49, were donors. Per donor, CD8 memory used one plate, CD8 naive used two, CD4 memory used three and CD4 naive used three.

This clone was recorded only once. Every subset's genomic DNA went evenly onto several immunoSEQ plates. Measured with immunoSEQ multiplex PCR; TCRdb has only the in-frame clones, and not every one. This repertoire shows roughly 2 million clones, around 96% found once; its top ten account for around 1.1%. Terminally differentiated effector memory CD45RA+ cells were left out of the naive CD8 fraction, which was CD45RO-negative and positively selected for CCR7. Donors comprised only Caucasian adults living in Nashville, Tennessee. The specimen was naive CD8+ T cells sorted from blood. This receptor was taken from a man aged 18 to 29 in good health.

This CDR3 reads CASDGVLSSYNEQFF. The DNA of the CDR3 is TGTGCCAGCGACGGGGTGCTGAGCTCCTACAATGAGCAGTTCTTC. This chain connects TRBV21-1 to TRBJ2-1; the table names TRBD2, a call not compared with the DNA. TRBV21-1 is a listed pseudogene. There are 15 residues in the CDR3.